This TCR beta chain was sequenced for a study of siplizumab effects on memory and regulatory T cells. Regarding the study as a whole: Confirmation that proliferating Tregs from siplizumab cultures had suppressive function was not obtained. Contribution to the alloresponse seemed major for naive T cells, which also seemed more diverse than memory cells.

On this clone itself: Its antigen is undetermined.

Germline V gene data show CDR1 as GTSNPN and CDR2 as SVGIG (reference sequence). Losses at the gene ends were 4 bases for V and 2 bases for J; bases not matched to a gene: 10. CDR3 length equals 17 residues. Produced via immunoSEQ multiplex PCR; TCRdb's table is partial and in-frame only. The profile covers over 85,000 clones, with around nine tenths appearing a single time and 0.85% to 1.3% taken by the ten largest. This clonotype originated in a human donor in good health. Sequenced input: CD4+ T cells sorted from blood. The chain carries TRBV30 and TRBJ2-6; 8 bases are a match to TRBD1. CDR3 amino acids: CAWNLGQGIPGANVLTF. The CDR3 coding sequence is TGTGCCTGGAATCTTGGACAGGGCATACCTGGGGCCAACGTCCTGACTTTC.